This entry is about one TCR beta chain. Its target is unknown. This entry comes from a study of CD8+CD57+ T cells in acquired aplastic anemia. The V segment lost 6 bases and the J segment 4 bases; nucleotides outside the gene matches: 3. This CDR3 is built from 13 residues. Germline CDR1 SGHTA, CDR2 FQGNSA. The template used for profiling TCR beta VDJ and CDR3 was genomic DNA. A single record per CDR3 protein comes from TCRdb applying MiXCR to the reads. Among some 200,000 distinct CDR3 sequences listed, 61% were seen once. General observations from the study: CD8+ Simpson's diversity showed no significant patient-control difference.

The chain uses TRBV7-2 and TRBJ2-1; 7 nucleotides match TRBD1. Material for sequencing was sorted CD4+, CD8+, or CD8+CD57+ T cells (not recorded which) from PBMCs. This sequence was found in a human donor in good health. CDR3 loop: CASSWDRYNEQFF. CDR3 in DNA: TGTGCCAGCAGTTGGGACAGATACAATGAGCAGTTCTTC.